This T cell receptor beta chain was identified during a study of spatial heterogeneity in lung cancer. At the level of the study: Median follow-up for sequenced PBMC samples was about 22 months after resection, when such samples existed. Consistent detection of more beta-chain than alpha-chain sequences was observed. The study's findings and limits: Resection saw ubiquitous expanded tumor TCRs appear in blood more than follow-up did.

TCRdb itself ran the 5' RACE reads through MiXCR, one entry per CDR3 protein. Of under 20,000 distinct CDR3 sequences listed, about 9.1% are singletons. The sample's time point: blood at routine non-recurrence follow-up after resection. This clonotype was seen ten or more times. Its antigen remains unknown. V dropped 3 bases and J dropped 5 bases, with 7 bases sitting between them. Germline lookup yields CDR1 MDHEN and CDR2 SYDVKM. The CDR3 covers 12 residues. The V and J genes are TRBV28 and TRBJ2-5; no firm D call. Sequenced material: PBMCs, taken at follow-up. This receptor was taken from a female donor with early-stage non-small cell lung cancer. Here the CDR3 DNA reads TGTGCCAGCAGTTTTTATCTGGAGACCCAGTACTTC. This gives the protein CASSFYLETQYF.